A single sample gave rise to the 23 T cell receptor beta chains below, sequenced in a study of cytomegalovirus exposure and HLA in healthy donors. The PCR made use of 60 Vbeta and 13 Jbeta primers. Assay used: immunoSEQ multiplex PCR; TCRdb lists only in-frame clones, some missing. The data show approximately 120,000 clones, just under 75% seen once. The sequenced material came from PBMCs. The receptor source for this set is a man between 60 and 75 years old in good health and CMV-seropositive.

V gene TRBV28 combines with J gene TRBJ1-4; D is unresolved. In germline, CDR1 is MDHEN, CDR2 SYDVKM. V lost 8 bases and J 2 bases, leaving 3 bases between the germline ends. This CDR3 contains 11 residues. CDR3 sequence reads: CASATNEKLFF. CDR3 nucleotide sequence: TGTGCCAGCGCGACTAATGAAAAACTGTTTTTT.

The chain is built from TRBV2 and TRBJ1-6; maybe TRBD1 (5 bases). The CDR3 sequence is 18 residues long. CDR1 and CDR2 (germline): SNHLY, FYNNEI. The V end lost 3 bases, the J end lost 0 bases, and 15 bases lay between the germline ends. The CDR3 is CASSDPGREGSYNSPLHF. CDR3 in DNA: TGTGCCAGCAGTGACCCAGGCAGGGAGGGCTCCTATAATTCACCCCTCCACTTT.

The genes are TRBV6-6 and TRBJ1-2; no reliable D call. This CDR3 has 14 amino acids. The germline CDR1 and CDR2 sequences are MNHNY and SVGAGI (reference sequence). Trimming left V 0 bases short and J 8 bases short, with 13 bases between. CDR3 bases: TGTGCCAGCAGTTACTCGGGCCTTGATCAAGGCTACACCTTC. This sequence encodes CASSYSGLDQGYTF.

The chain is built from TRBV9 and TRBJ2-5; D may be TRBD1 (5 bases). Germline V gene sequence: CDR1 SGDLS, CDR2 YYNGEE. V gave up 3 bases and J gave up 4 bases, with 16 bases separating them. The CDR3 has 15 amino acids. The CDR3 is CASSEGWLKRETQYF. Written as DNA, the CDR3 is TGTGCCAGCAGCGAGGGGTGGCTTAAGAGAGAGACCCAGTACTTC.

The chain couples TRBV6-1 to TRBJ2-5, with 8 bases matching TRBD1. The CDR3 has 16 residues. V gave up 0 bases and J gave up 5 bases; unmatched junction bases: 8. Germline V lookup: CDR1 MNHNS, CDR2 SASEGT. As DNA, the CDR3 is TGTGCCAGCAGTGAAGCGCCCGGACAGGGAGGCGAGACCCAGTACTTC. It yields the protein CASSEAPGQGGETQYF.

The rearrangement links TRBV19 to TRBJ2-2, with TRBD1 as a possible D gene (5 bases). The germline gives CDR1 LNHDA, CDR2 SQIVND (reference sequence). The V gene lost 1 base and the J gene lost 6 bases, with 9 bases spanning the gap. This CDR3 has 14 amino acids. The CDR3 bases are TGTGCCAGTAGTATAGTTAGGGGCTCCGGGGAGCTGTTTTTT. Translated, it gives CASSIVRGSGELFF.

In this sample, this clone turned up a few times. The chain recombines TRBV7-8 with TRBJ1-1; no definite D call. CDR1 is SGHVS and CDR2 is FQNEAQ in the germline V gene. Trimming shortened V by 1 base and J by 0 bases, and 3 bases separated the two germline ends. This CDR3 has 13 residues. The CDR3 DNA is TGTGCCAGCAGCTTAGTAGTGAACACTGAAGCTTTCTTT. This sequence encodes CASSLVVNTEAFF.

The J gene is TRBJ1-5, the V gene TRBV28; maybe TRBD1 (6 bases). The CDR3 runs 19 residues. The V end was cut by 2 bases, the J end by 4 bases, with 24 bases between. Germline assignment: CDR1 MDHEN and CDR2 SYDVKM. For the CDR3, the DNA is TGTGCCAGCAGTTTACCGGGACATGGAATAGGGGACGAAAATCAGCCCCAGCATTTT. It translates to CASSLPGHGIGDENQPQHF.

The chain has TRBV7-3 and TRBJ2-7, with a possible D match to TRBD1 (6 bases). V lost 1 base and J 0 bases, leaving 13 bases between the germline ends. The CDR3 sequence is 16 residues long. The germline CDR1 and CDR2 sequences are SGHTA and FQGTGA. The CDR3 sequence: CASSLMARDNSYEQYF. The CDR3 coding sequence is TGTGCCAGCAGCTTAATGGCCCGGGACAACTCCTACGAGCAGTACTTC.

The gene calls are TRBV15 and TRBJ2-4, with D perhaps TRBD2 (5 bases). V lost 0 bases and J lost 8, with 14 bases in between. Per the germline V gene, CDR1 is LNHNV and CDR2 is YYDKDF (reference sequence). The CDR3 covers 15 residues. CDR3 in DNA: TGTGCCACCAGCAGAGATCATGGCCAGAGGGACATTCAGTACTTC. Its protein is CATSRDHGQRDIQYF.

This chain joins TRBV7-3 and TRBJ2-2; 8 nucleotides align to TRBD1. CDR1 is SGHTA and CDR2 is FQGTGA in the germline V gene. This CDR3 is 16 amino acids long. After removal of 1 base from V and 0 bases from J, the junction contained 1 base not matched to a gene. In DNA form, the CDR3 reads TGTGCCAGCAGCTTAATGGGACAGGCGAACACCGGGGAGCTGTTTTTT. It is translated as CASSLMGQANTGELFF.

The V gene is TRBV28, the J gene TRBJ1-1; D unclear. The V gene's germline CDR1 is MDHEN and CDR2 SYDVKM. Trimming took 6 bases from V and 0 from J, leaving 14 bases between them. This CDR3 is built from 15 residues. CDR3 protein: CASRAGGRMNTEAFF. The CDR3, as DNA: TGTGCCAGCAGAGCCGGAGGTAGGATGAACACTGAAGCTTTCTTT.

This rearrangement joins TRBV2 to TRBJ1-2; 8 nucleotides line up with TRBD1. The CDR3 runs to 15 residues. V shed 0 bases and J 5 bases; nucleotides not matched to a gene: 5. Per the germline V gene, CDR1 is SNHLY and CDR2 is FYNNEI. CDR3 in amino acids: CASSEAPTGAYGYTF. CDR3 nucleotide sequence: TGTGCCAGCAGTGAAGCGCCGACAGGGGCTTATGGCTACACCTTC.

This clone was seen a handful of times. The chain's CDR3 is CAISEYGDSGNTIYF. The CDR3 DNA follows: TGTGCCATCAGTGAGTACGGAGACTCTGGAAACACCATATATTTT. V is TRBV10-3 and J is TRBJ1-3; D is unclear. This CDR3 contains 15 residues. V shed 1 base and J shed 0 bases, with 7 bases lying between them. Germline lookup yields CDR1 ENHRY and CDR2 SYGVKD.

The chain is built from TRBV28 and TRBJ2-3, with a tentative D call TRBD2 (5 bases). The CDR3 spans 14 residues. Trimming cost V 2 bases and J 6 bases, with 12 bases left between them. Germline V gene lookup returns CDR1 MDHEN and CDR2 SYDVKM. DNA of the CDR3: TGTGCCAGCAGTTTAAATCGGGGAAGGGATACGCAGTATTTT. Amino acids: CASSLNRGRDTQYF.

The chain is built from TRBV5-5 and TRBJ1-5, with a weak D call TRBD1 (5 bases). Per germline, CDR1 SGHKS and CDR2 YYEKEE (reference sequence). V was pared by 4 bases and J by 4 bases, with 12 bases between. The CDR3 totals 14 residues. The CDR3 protein is CASSPGGGNQPQHF. CDR3 coding DNA: TGTGCCAGCAGCCCCGGGGGAGGGAATCAGCCCCAGCATTTT.

This clone is labeled as medium-sized (0.01 to 0.1%). The chain couples TRBV7-2 to TRBJ1-1, with TRBD1 identical over 7 bases. Germline loops: CDR1 SGHTA, CDR2 FQGNSA. V lost 5 bases, J lost 7 bases, and 7 bases stayed unmatched. There are 13 residues in the CDR3. Written as DNA, the CDR3 is TGTGCCAGCAGCGCGACAGGGAATGGTGAAGCTTTCTTT. Translated: CASSATGNGEAFF. The complete variable domain, with remaining parts taken from reference TRBV7-2 and TRBJ1-1, reads GAGVSQSPSNKVTEKGKDVELRCDPISGHTALYWYRQSLGQGLEFLIYFQGNSAPDKSGLPSDRFSAERTGGSVSTLTIQRTQQEDSAVYLCASSATGNGEAFFGQGTRLTVV.

This chain uses TRBV28 with TRBJ2-7, with D unresolved. The V gene lost 6 bases and the J gene lost 3 bases, with 6 bases spanning the gap. CDR3 length equals 11 residues. Germline CDR1 reads MDHEN; CDR2 reads SYDVKM. Written as DNA, the CDR3 is TGTGCCAGCAGCAGGAACTACGAGCAGTACTTC. It yields the protein CASSRNYEQYF.

The sample holds a few counts of this clone. The chain is built from TRBV4-2 and TRBJ2-5; the D is unclear. The V end lost 6 bases, the J end lost 4 bases, and 12 bases lay between the germline ends. This CDR3 contains 13 residues. Per the germline V gene, CDR1 is LGHNA and CDR2 is YNFKEQ. This CDR3 is CASSMGPRETQYF. DNA for the CDR3: TGTGCCAGCAGTATGGGCCCCCGAGAGACCCAGTACTTC.

V and J are TRBV19 and TRBJ1-6; TRBD1 is a possible D gene (6 bases). The germline V gene encodes CDR1 LNHDA and CDR2 SQIVND (reference sequence). CDR3 size: 15 residues. Trimming removed 6 bases from V and 5 bases from J, with 14 bases in between. The DNA of the CDR3 is TGTGCCAGTAGCCCTGGGACATACCATAATTCACCCCTCCACTTT. Encoded protein: CASSPGTYHNSPLHF.

This clone was counted only a few times. This chain connects TRBV7-6 to TRBJ2-7; no clear D gene. The V end was cut by 4 bases, the J end by 6 bases, with 10 bases between. The germline gives CDR1 SGHVS, CDR2 FNYEAQ. CDR3 length equals 12 residues. The DNA for the CDR3 is TGTGCCAGCAGCTACCAAACAGCCGAGCAGTACTTC. Translated: CASSYQTAEQYF.

V usage is TRBV5-1 and J usage is TRBJ2-2, with TRBD2 matching 7 bases. Trimming removed 0 bases from V and 2 bases from J; junction bases left unmatched: 1. CDR1 is SGHRS and CDR2 is YFSETQ in the germline V gene. This CDR3 is built from 15 residues. The CDR3 region is CASSLGAGNTGELFF. The CDR3 DNA reads as TGCGCCAGCAGCTTGGGAGCGGGAAACACCGGGGAGCTGTTTTTT.

The chain is built from TRBV2 and TRBJ1-2; D is possibly TRBD1 (5 bases). CDR1 and CDR2 from the germline V gene are SNHLY and FYNNEI. Trimming took off 7 bases at V and 0 bases at J, with 9 bases between the two ends. This CDR3 comprises 13 residues. CDR3 in DNA: TGTGCCAGCACAAGGGACTCTAACTATGGCTACACCTTC. It yields the protein CASTRDSNYGYTF.